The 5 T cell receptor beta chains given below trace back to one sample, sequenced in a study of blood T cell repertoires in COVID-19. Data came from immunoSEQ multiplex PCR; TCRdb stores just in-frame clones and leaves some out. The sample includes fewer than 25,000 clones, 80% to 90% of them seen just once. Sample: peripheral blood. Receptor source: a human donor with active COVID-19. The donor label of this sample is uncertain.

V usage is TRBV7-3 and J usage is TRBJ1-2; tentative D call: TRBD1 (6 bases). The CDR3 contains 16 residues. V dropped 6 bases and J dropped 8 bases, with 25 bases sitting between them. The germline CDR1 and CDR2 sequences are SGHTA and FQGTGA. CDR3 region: CASSQRGRDIDGGYTF. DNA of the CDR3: TGTGCCAGCAGTCAACGGGGCCGGGACATCGATGGGGGCTACACCTTC.

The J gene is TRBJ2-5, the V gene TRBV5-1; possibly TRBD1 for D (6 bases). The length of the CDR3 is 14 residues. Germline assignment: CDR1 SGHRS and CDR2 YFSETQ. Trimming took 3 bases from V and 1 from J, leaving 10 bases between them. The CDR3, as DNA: TGCGCCAGCAGCTCGAGGGGGAGCCAAGAGACCCAGTACTTC. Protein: CASSSRGSQETQYF.

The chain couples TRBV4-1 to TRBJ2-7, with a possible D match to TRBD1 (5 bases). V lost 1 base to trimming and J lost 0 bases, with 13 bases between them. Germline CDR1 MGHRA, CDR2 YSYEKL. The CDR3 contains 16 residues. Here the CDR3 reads CASSQGPQDRSYEQYF. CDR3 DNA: TGCGCCAGCAGCCAAGGGCCACAGGACCGCTCCTACGAGCAGTACTTC.

CDR3 nucleotides: TGTGCCAGCAGCCAACAATATCAGGGCTCTAGTGGCTACACCTTC. Amino acids: CASSQQYQGSSGYTF. The V and J genes are TRBV11-2 and TRBJ1-2; TRBD1 is a possible D gene (5 bases). The CDR3 spans 15 residues. The V end lost 5 bases, the J end lost 7 bases, and 20 bases lay between the germline ends. Germline V lookup: CDR1 SGHAT, CDR2 FQNNGV.

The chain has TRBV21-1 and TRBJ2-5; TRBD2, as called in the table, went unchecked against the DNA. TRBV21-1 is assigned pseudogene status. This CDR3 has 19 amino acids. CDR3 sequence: CASSKPSRASGRAGETQYF. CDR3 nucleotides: TGTGCCAGCAGCAAACCTAGTAGGGCTAGCGGGAGGGCGGGTGAGACCCAGTACTTC.